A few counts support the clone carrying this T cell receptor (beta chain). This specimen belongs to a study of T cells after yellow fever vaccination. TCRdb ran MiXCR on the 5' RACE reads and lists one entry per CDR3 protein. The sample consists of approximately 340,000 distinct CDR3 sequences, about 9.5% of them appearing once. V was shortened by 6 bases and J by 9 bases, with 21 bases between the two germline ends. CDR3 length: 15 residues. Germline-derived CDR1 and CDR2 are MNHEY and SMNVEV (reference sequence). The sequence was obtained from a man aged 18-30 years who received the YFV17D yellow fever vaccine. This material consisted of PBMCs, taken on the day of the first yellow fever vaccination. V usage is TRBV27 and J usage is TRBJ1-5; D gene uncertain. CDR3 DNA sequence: TGTGCCAGCAGCCTAACACCAGGTGCGTGGGTGCCCCAGCATTTT. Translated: CASSLTPGAWVPQHF.